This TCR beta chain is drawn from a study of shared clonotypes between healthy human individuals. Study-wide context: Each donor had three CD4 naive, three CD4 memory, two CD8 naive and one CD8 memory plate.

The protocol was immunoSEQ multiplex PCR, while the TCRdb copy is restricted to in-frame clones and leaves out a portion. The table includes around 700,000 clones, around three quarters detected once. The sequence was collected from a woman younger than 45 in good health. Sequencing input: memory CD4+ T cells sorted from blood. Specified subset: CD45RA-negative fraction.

CDR3 in DNA: TGTGCCAGCAGTGGGATCAGGGGAGGCGGTGAAAAACTGTTTTTT. Encoded protein: CASSGIRGGGEKLFF. V gene TRBV6-1 combines with J gene TRBJ1-4; D perhaps matches TRBD1 (6 bases). This CDR3 is 15 amino acids long. The germline V and J ends were trimmed by 4 bases and 7 bases, with 16 bases remaining between them. The V gene's germline CDR1 is MNHNS and CDR2 SASEGT.